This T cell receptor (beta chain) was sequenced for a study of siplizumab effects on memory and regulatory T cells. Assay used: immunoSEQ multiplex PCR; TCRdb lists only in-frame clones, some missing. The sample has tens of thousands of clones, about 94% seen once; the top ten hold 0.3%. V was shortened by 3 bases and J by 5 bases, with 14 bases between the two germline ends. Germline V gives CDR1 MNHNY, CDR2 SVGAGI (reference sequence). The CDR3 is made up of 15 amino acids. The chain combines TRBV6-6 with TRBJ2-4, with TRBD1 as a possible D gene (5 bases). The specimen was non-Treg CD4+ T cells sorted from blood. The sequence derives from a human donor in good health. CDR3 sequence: CASSYFRQGQNIQYF. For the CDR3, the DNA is TGTGCCAGCAGTTATTTCCGGCAGGGCCAAAACATTCAGTACTTC.